This TCR beta chain comes out of a study of CD8 T cells in ankylosing spondylitis. Study conclusions and caveats: Reported data indicate significant enrichment of disease-linked clones within matched ankylosing spondylitis synovial fluid. A motif of seven or eight highly homologous TCR beta variants was seen as apparently characteristic of ankylosing spondylitis blood. Disease-linked clones bore a CD8+ phenotype, appearing relatively rarely in peripheral blood.

The V gene end was trimmed by 6 bases and the J gene end by 9 bases; junction bases not matched to a gene: 11. Germline assignment: CDR1 SQVTM and CDR2 ANQGSEA. The CDR3 has 14 residues. This clonotype was observed at least ten times. The antigen is unknown. Libraries of TCR beta came from quantitative 5'-RACE with molecular barcodes. TCRdb analysed the 5' RACE reads with MiXCR anew, one entry per CDR3 protein. The sample consists of approximately 250,000 distinct CDR3 sequences, 7.5% to 9.5% of them appearing once. This TCR derives from a female donor with ankylosing spondylitis or in good health (not recorded which). V and J are TRBV29-1 and TRBJ2-1; 10 bases are shared with TRBD2. The material sequenced was blood, either unsorted or a sorted T cell fraction (not recorded which). The DNA of the CDR3 is TGCAGCGTACTTAAGCTAGCGGGAGTGAGTGAGCAGTTCTTC. It specifies CSVLKLAGVSEQFF.